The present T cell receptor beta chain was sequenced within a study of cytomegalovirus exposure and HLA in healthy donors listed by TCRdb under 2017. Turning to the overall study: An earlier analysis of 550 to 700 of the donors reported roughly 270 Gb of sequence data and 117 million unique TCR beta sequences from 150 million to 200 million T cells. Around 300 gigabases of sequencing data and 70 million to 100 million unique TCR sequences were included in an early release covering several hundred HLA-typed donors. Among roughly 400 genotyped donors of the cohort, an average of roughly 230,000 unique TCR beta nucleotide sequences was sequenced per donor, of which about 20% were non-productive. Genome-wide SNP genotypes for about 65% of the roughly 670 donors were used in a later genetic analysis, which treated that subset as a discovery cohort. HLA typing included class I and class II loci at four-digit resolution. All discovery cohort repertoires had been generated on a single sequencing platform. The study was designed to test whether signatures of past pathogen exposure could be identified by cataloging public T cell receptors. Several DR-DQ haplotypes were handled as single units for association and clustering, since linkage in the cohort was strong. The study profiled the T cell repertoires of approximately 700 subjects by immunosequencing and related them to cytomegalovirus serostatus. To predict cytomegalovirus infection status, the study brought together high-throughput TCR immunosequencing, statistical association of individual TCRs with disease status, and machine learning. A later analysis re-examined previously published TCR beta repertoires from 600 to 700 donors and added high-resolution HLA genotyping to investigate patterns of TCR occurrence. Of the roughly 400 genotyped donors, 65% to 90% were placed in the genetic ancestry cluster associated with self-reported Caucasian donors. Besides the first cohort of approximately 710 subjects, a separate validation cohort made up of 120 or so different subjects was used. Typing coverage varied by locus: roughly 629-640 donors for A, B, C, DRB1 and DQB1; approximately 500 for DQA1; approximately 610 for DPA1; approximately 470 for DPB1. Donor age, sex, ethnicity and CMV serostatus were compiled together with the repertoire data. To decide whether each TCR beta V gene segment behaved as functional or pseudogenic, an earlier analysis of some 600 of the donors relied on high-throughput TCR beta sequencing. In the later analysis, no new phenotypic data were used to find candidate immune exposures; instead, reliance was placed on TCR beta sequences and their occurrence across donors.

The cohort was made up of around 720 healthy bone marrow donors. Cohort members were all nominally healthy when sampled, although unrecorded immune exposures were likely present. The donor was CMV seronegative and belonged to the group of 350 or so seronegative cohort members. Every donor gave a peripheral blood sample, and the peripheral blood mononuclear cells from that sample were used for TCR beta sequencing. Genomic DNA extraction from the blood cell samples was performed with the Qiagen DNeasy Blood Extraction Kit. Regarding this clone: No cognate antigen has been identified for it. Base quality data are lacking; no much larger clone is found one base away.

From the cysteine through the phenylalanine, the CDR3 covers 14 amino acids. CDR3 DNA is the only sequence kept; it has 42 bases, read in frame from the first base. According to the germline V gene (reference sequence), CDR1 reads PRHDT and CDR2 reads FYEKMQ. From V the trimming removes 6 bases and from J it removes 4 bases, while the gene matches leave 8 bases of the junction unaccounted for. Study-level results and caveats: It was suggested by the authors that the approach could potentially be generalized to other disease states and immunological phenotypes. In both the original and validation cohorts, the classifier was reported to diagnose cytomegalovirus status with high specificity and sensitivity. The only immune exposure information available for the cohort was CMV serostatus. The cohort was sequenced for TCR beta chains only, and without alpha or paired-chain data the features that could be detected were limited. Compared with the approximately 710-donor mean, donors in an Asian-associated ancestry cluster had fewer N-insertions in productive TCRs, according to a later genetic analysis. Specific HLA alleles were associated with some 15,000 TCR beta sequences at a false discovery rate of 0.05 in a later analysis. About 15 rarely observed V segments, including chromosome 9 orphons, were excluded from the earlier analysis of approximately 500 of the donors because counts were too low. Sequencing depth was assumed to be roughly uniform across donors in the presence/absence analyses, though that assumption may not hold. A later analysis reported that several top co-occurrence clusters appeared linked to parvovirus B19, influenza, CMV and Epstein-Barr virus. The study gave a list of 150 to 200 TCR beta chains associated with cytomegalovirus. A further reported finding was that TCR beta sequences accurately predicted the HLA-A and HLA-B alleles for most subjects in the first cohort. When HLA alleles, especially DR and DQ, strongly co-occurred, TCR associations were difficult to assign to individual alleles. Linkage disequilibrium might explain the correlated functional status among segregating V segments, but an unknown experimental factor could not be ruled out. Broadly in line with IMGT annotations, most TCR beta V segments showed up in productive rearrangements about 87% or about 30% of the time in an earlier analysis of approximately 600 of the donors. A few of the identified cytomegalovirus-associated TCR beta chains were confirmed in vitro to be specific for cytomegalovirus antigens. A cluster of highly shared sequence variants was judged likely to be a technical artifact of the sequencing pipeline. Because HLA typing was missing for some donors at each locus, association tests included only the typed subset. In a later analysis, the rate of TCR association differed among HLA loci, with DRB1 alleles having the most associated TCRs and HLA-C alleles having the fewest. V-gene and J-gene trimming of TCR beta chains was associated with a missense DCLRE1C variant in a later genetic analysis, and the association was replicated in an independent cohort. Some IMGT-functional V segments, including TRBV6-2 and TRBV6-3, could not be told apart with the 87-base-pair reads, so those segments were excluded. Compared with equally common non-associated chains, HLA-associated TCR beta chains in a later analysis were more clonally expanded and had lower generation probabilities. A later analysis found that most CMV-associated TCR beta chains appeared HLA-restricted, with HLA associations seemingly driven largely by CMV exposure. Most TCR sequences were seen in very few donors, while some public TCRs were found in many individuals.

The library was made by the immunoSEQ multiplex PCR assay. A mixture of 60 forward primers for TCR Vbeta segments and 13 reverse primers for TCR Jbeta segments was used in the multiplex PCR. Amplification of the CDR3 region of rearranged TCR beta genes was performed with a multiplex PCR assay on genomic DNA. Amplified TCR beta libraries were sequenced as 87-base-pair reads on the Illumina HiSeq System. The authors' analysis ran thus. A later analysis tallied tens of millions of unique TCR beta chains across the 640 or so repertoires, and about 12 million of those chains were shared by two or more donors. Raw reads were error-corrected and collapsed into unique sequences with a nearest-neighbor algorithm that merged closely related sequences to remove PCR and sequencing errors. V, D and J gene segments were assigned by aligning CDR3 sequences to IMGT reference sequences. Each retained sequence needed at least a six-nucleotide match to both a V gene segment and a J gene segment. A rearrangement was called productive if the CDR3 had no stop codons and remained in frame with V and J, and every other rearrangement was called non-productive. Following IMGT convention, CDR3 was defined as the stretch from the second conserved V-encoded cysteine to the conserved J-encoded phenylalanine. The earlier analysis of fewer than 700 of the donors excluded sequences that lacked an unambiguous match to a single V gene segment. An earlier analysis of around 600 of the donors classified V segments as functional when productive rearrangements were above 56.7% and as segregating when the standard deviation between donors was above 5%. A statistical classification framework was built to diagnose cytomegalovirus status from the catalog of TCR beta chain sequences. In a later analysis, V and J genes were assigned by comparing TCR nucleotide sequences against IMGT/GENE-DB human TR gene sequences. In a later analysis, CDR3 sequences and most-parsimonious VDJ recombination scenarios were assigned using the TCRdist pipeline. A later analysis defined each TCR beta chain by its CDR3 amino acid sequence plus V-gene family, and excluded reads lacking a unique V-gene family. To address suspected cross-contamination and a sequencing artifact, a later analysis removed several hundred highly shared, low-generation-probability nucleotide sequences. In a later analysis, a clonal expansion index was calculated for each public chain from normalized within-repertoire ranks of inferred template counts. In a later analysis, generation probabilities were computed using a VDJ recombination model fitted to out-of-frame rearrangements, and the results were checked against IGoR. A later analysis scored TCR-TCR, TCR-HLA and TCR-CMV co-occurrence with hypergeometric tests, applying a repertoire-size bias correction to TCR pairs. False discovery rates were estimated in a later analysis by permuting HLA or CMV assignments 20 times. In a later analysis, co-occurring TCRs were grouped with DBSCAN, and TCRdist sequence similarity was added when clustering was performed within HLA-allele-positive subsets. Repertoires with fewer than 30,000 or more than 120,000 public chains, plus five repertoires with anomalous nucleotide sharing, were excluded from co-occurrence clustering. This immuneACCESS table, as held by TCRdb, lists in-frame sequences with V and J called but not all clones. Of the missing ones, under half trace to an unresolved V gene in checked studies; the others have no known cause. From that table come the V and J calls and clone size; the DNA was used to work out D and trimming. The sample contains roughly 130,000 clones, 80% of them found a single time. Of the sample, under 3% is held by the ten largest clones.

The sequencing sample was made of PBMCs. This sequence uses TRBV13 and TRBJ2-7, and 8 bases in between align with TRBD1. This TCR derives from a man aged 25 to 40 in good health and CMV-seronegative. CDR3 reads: CASSLGTGGYEQYF. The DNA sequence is TGTGCCAGCAGTCTAGGGACAGGTGGATACGAGCAGTACTTC.